The T cell receptor beta chain described here comes from a study of T cell responses to AZD1222 COVID-19 vaccine (dated by TCRdb to 2020 to 2023). For context, the study as a whole: AZD1222 recipients with second doses at about 4 weeks or about 12 weeks were pooled, because spike-specific TCR depth and breadth did not differ between schedules. A total of about 250 trial participants underwent TCR sequencing, of whom 207 had received two doses of AZD1222 and approximately 25 had received two doses of the MenACWY control vaccine. Enrollment into the trials was organized by age into subgroups of 18-55, 56-69 and 70-plus years, and those subgroups contained roughly 140, 27 and 60 TCR-sequenced participants, respectively. Paper-wide results and their limitations: The vaccine-associated CD4 TCRs covered the entire spike protein, and the dominant responses fell in regions 160-218 and 743-854. In the small 56-69-year group, the increase in depth fell short of significance, most likely because of low power. A significant rise in spike-specific TCR breadth and depth was observed after two AZD1222 doses relative to day 0 and relative to MenACWY recipients. Conclusions about previously exposed vaccinees are limited because only five or six AZD1222 recipients were SARS-CoV-2 seropositive at baseline. Reportedly, almost half of the unique spike-specific TCRs recognized epitopes lying outside the regions that are mutated in the B.1.351 and B.1.1.7 variants. Because no samples from the day 14 peak response were available, repertoires could be characterized only after the peak T cell response. Most participants were white British and females outnumbered males, and the authors suggested that clonal diversity may have been underestimated.

The CDR3 regions of human TCRbeta chains were subjected to immunosequencing. The original pipeline was this. TCRs in the repertoires were compared against a reference library of SARS-CoV-2-specific TCRs that had been generated with the MIRA antigen-specificity platform. Breadth meant the fraction of unique TCRs that were SARS-CoV-2-associated, whereas depth meant the fraction of total T cells that were SARS-CoV-2-associated. Each spike-specific TCR was assigned to its reactive spike region and to a CD4 or CD8 class using the MIRA data. Log10-transformed breadth and depth values were compared by one-way ANOVA with Sidak's multiple comparisons tests. Drawn from immuneACCESS, this table holds only the in-frame rearrangements with V and J called that TCRdb kept. Clones are partly lost; checked studies trace under half to an unresolved V gene and leave the rest unexplained. V and J calls plus clone size are reproduced from that table; the DNA served to infer D and trimming. For this sample the table gives about 150,000 clones, of which around 90% were detected only once. Roughly 1.3% of the sample is held by the ten biggest clonotypes.

The junction carries 13 bases between V and J, which are trimmed by 6 bases and 5 bases respectively. Based on the germline V gene, the CDR1 and CDR2 sequences are SNHLY and FYNNEI. Measured from the cysteine to the phenylalanine, the CDR3 is 13 residues long. The sequence is cut down to CDR3 DNA, 39 bases in frame from base 1. The time point label for this specimen denotes: baseline before first vaccination. The vaccinee samples were drawn from two UK trials, COV001 and COV002, one of which was a single-blind randomized controlled phase 2/3 trial testing AZD1222 (ChAdOx1 nCoV-19) in healthy adults. Trial participant PBMC samples were collected at day 0 and day 28 after the second dose for TCRbeta chain sequencing. To note about this clone: Its target antigen remains unknown. Base qualities were left out, and no much larger clone turns up one base away.

This specimen was peripheral blood, taken on day 0 of AZD1222 vaccination. The V and J segments used are TRBV2 and TRBJ2-5; the D segment might be TRBD1 or TRBD2, since each matches 5 bases. The TCR originated in an adult in good health. The base sequence is TGTGCCAGCAGGGGGGTTGTCCTGGAGACCCAGTACTTC. It specifies CASRGVVLETQYF. When the CDR3 is completed using the reference TRBV2 and TRBJ2-5 genes on either side, the full variable domain is EPEVTQTPSHQVTQMGQEVILRCVPISNHLYFYWYRQILGQKVEFLVSFYNNEISEKSEIFDDQFSVERPDGSNFTLKIRSTKLEDSAMYFCASRGVVLETQYFGPGTRLLVL.